The present T cell receptor beta chain was sequenced within a study of response to subunit inactivated influenza vaccine. General study points: The authors proposed limited new T cell recruitment per seasonal influenza vaccination.

This CDR3 comprises 13 residues. Trimming took 4 bases from V and 2 from J, leaving 6 bases between them. The V gene's germline CDR1 is SNHLY and CDR2 FYNNEI. One entry per CDR3 protein, called by TCRdb with MiXCR from the RT-PCR reads. The data contain approximately 700,000 distinct CDR3 sequences, around 13% of them singletons. As for this clonotype: Its antigen is as yet unknown.

The V and J genes are TRBV2 and TRBJ1-3; TRBD1 is a possible D gene (5 bases). Material: PBMCs from blood, obtained 14 to 15 days before vaccination. The TCR comes from a man aged 45 to 65 who received an inactivated influenza vaccine. The CDR3 DNA reads TGTGCCAGCAGTGGGGACGCTGGAAACACCATATATTTT. Protein sequence: CASSGDAGNTIYF.